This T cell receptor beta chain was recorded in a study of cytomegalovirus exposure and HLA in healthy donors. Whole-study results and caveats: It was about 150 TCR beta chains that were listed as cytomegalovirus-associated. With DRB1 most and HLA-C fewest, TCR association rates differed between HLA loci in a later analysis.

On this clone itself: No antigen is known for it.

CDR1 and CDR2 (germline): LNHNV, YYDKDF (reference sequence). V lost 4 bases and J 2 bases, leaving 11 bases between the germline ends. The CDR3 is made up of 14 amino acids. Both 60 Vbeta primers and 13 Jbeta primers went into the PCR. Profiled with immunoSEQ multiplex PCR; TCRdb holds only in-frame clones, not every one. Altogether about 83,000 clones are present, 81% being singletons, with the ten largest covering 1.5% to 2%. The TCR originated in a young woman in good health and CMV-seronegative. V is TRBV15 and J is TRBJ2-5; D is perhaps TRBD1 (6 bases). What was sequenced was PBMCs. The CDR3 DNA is TGTGCCACCAGCACGGGGCAGGGGCAAGAGACCCAGTACTTC. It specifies CATSTGQGQETQYF.